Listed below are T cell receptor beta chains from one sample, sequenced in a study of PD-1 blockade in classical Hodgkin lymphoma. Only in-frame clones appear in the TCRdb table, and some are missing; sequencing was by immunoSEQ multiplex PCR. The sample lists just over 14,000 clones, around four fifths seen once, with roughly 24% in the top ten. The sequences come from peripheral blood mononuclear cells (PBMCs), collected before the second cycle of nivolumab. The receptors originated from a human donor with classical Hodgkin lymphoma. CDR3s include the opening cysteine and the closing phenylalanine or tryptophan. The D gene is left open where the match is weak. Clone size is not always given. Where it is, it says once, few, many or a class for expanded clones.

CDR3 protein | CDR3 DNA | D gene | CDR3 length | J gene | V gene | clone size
CASSPTTYNEQFF | TGTGCCAGCTCCCCGACTACCTACAATGAGCAGTTCTTC | NA | 13 | TRBJ2-1 | TRBV18 | NA
CASSDLEQYF | TGTGCCAGCAGTGATCTCGAGCAGTACTTC | NA | 10 | TRBJ2-7 | TRBV2 | NA
CASSTPGTGSTDTQYF | TGTGCCAGTAGTACCCCCGGGACGGGGTCCACAGATACGCAGTATTTT | NA | 16 | TRBJ2-3 | TRBV19 | NA
CASSQGQGRYNEQFF | TGCGCCAGCAGCCAAGGACAGGGGAGATACAATGAGCAGTTCTTC | TRBD1 | 15 | TRBJ2-1 | TRBV4-1 | once
CASSLGLQGGNTIYF | TGTGCCAGCAGTTTAGGGTTGCAGGGTGGAAACACCATATATTTT | NA | 15 | TRBJ1-3 | TRBV28 | NA
CASSDKLPTGNEQFF | TGCGCCAGCAGCGACAAGCTCCCGACAGGTAATGAGCAGTTCTTC | NA | 15 | TRBJ2-1 | TRBV4-1 | NA
CASSTTGLRVGNQPQHF | TGTGCCAGTAGCACCACAGGGCTTCGAGTCGGCAATCAGCCCCAGCATTTT | NA | 17 | TRBJ1-5 | TRBV19 | NA
CASTQGDNYGYTF | TGTGCCAGCACACAGGGAGATAACTATGGCTACACCTTC | NA | 13 | TRBJ1-2 | TRBV5-4 | few
CASSQGRAAYEQYF | TGCGCCAGCAGCCAGGGCAGGGCGGCCTACGAGCAGTACTTC | NA | 14 | TRBJ2-7 | TRBV4-1 | once
CATSKRFGLGLADTQYF | TGTGCCACCAGCAAGAGGTTCGGTTTGGGGTTAGCAGATACGCAGTATTTT | NA | 17 | TRBJ2-3 | TRBV15 | NA
CASSPGLAINNEQFF | TGTGCCAGCAGTCCGGGACTAGCTATCAACAATGAGCAGTTCTTC | TRBD2 | 15 | TRBJ2-1 | TRBV6-6 | NA
CASSLVRQDGYTF | TGTGCCAGCAGCTTAGTGAGGCAGGACGGCTACACCTTC | NA | 13 | TRBJ1-2 | TRBV7-2 | NA
CASSPPGSDSGNTIYF | TGCGCCAGCAGTCCCCCCGGCTCAGACTCTGGAAACACCATATATTTT | NA | 16 | TRBJ1-3 | TRBV4-1 | NA
CASSLLQGGNQPQHF | TGCGCCAGCAGCTTGTTGCAGGGTGGAAATCAGCCCCAGCATTTT | NA | 15 | TRBJ1-5 | TRBV5-1 | NA
CASSSYNTGDGYTF | TGTGCCAGCTCATCATATAATACAGGGGATGGCTACACCTTC | TRBD1 | 14 | TRBJ1-2 | TRBV18 | NA
CASGTGLNYGYTF | TGTGCCAGCGGAACAGGGCTTAACTATGGCTACACCTTC | NA | 13 | TRBJ1-2 | TRBV28 | NA
CASSSKGSYTEQFF | TGTGCCAGCAGCTCGAAGGGCTCCTACACTGAGCAGTTCTTC | NA | 14 | TRBJ2-1 | TRBV5-5 | NA
CASSLVSPSYEQYF | TGTGCCAGCAGCTTGGTAAGCCCTTCCTACGAGCAGTACTTC | NA | 14 | TRBJ2-7 | TRBV5-5 | NA
CASSGRGSYGYTF | TGCGCCAGCAGCGGTAGGGGGAGCTATGGCTACACCTTC | NA | 13 | TRBJ1-2 | TRBV4-1 | few
CASSLARNSDSTNTEAFF | TGTGCCAGCAGCTTAGCGAGAAACTCCGACAGTACTAACACTGAAGCTTTCTTT | NA | 18 | TRBJ1-1 | TRBV7-9 | NA
CAISDEGPYGYTF | TGTGCCATCAGTGATGAGGGACCATATGGCTACACCTTC | NA | 13 | TRBJ1-2 | TRBV10-3 | NA
CASSWSGSNTEAFF | TGCGCCAGCAGCTGGAGTGGCTCGAACACTGAAGCTTTCTTT | NA | 14 | TRBJ1-1 | TRBV5-1 | NA
CASSPGQGSTNEKLFF | TGCGCCAGCTCACCGGGACAGGGATCAACTAATGAAAAACTGTTTTTT | TRBD1 | 16 | TRBJ1-4 | TRBV10-1 | NA
CASSLGRGPSSTDTQYF | TGCGCCAGCAGCTTGGGCAGGGGCCCCTCAAGCACAGATACGCAGTATTTT | NA | 17 | TRBJ2-3 | TRBV5-1 | NA
CATSRNRFNSNQPQHF | TGTGCCACCAGCAGGAACAGATTTAATAGCAATCAGCCCCAGCATTTT | NA | 16 | TRBJ1-5 | TRBV15 | NA
CASSGRTTGETQYF | TGTGCCAGCAGCGGCCGGACGACCGGGGAGACCCAGTACTTC | NA | 14 | TRBJ2-5 | TRBV7-9 | NA
CSVDPTGGSTDTQYF | TGCAGCGTTGACCCGACAGGGGGGAGCACAGATACGCAGTATTTT | TRBD1 | 15 | TRBJ2-3 | TRBV29-1 | NA
CASSQVVLAGELFF | TGTGCCAGCAGCCAAGTTGTGCTCGCCGGGGAGCTGTTTTTT | NA | 14 | TRBJ2-2 | TRBV14 | NA
CASSLSSGLGGNTIYF | TGTGCCAGTAGTCTATCCTCTGGGCTGGGAGGAAACACCATATATTTT | NA | 16 | TRBJ1-3 | TRBV19 | NA
CASSSMTSYNEQFF | TGCGCCAGCAGCTCTATGACCTCCTACAATGAGCAGTTCTTC | NA | 14 | TRBJ2-1 | TRBV5-1 | NA
CASSFRQAGPYNSPLHF | TGTGCCAGCAGTTTCAGACAGGCGGGGCCTTATAATTCACCCCTCCACTTT | NA | 17 | TRBJ1-6 | TRBV21-1 | NA
CASSRQGTGNTIYF | TGTGCCAGCAGTCGACAAGGGACTGGAAACACCATATATTTT | NA | 14 | TRBJ1-3 | TRBV6-5 | NA
CASSLDGGAYEQYF | TGCGCCAGCAGCTTGGACGGGGGTGCCTACGAGCAGTACTTC | NA | 14 | TRBJ2-7 | TRBV5-1 | NA
CASRSGAGGPTDTQYF | TGCGCCAGCCGCTCTGGAGCGGGGGGCCCCACAGATACGCAGTATTTT | TRBD2 | 16 | TRBJ2-3 | TRBV5-1 | NA
CASSASTGLSGNTIYF | TGTGCCAGCTCGGCTTCGACAGGGCTTTCTGGAAACACCATATATTTT | TRBD1 | 16 | TRBJ1-3 | TRBV18 | NA
CAIRAPGHSPIHF | TGTGCCATCAGAGCCCCAGGACATTCACCCATCCACTTT | NA | 13 | TRBJ1-6 | TRBV10-3 | NA
CASSPRERKGGGVNEQFF | TGTGCCAGCAGCCCGCGGGAACGAAAGGGCGGGGGAGTCAATGAGCAGTTCTTC | TRBD2 | 18 | TRBJ2-1 | TRBV4-2 | NA
CASSLLTGDQPQHF | TGTGCCAGCAGTTTGCTTACGGGGGATCAGCCCCAGCATTTT | NA | 14 | TRBJ1-5 | TRBV27 | NA
CASSIGTGAGYGYTF | TGTGCCAGCAGTATAGGGACAGGGGCTGGTTATGGCTACACCTTC | TRBD1 | 15 | TRBJ1-2 | TRBV27 | few
CASSESGTGNEQYF | TGCGCCAGCAGTGAGTCGGGGACAGGGAACGAGCAGTACTTC | TRBD1 | 14 | TRBJ2-7 | TRBV10-1 | NA
CASSPGKDQPQHF | TGTGCCAGCTCACCAGGGAAAGATCAGCCCCAGCATTTT | NA | 13 | TRBJ1-5 | TRBV18 | once
CASGLLKTSGGADEQFF | TGTGCTAGTGGTTTGTTAAAGACTAGCGGGGGGGCCGATGAGCAGTTCTTC | TRBD2 | 17 | TRBJ2-1 | TRBV12-5 | NA
CASSQDRGYNQPQHF | TGCGCCAGCAGCCAAGATCGAGGGTACAATCAGCCCCAGCATTTT | NA | 15 | TRBJ1-5 | TRBV4-3 | NA
CASSYRTGEDLNPDEQYF | TGTGCCAGCAGTTACAGGACAGGGGAAGACCTCAATCCCGACGAGCAGTACTTC | TRBD1 | 18 | TRBJ2-7 | TRBV2 | NA
CASSITGNQETQYF | TGTGCCAGTAGTATCACAGGCAACCAAGAGACCCAGTACTTC | NA | 14 | TRBJ2-5 | TRBV19 | once
CASSLAKETQYF | TGTGCCAGCAGCTTGGCAAAAGAGACCCAGTACTTC | NA | 12 | TRBJ2-5 | TRBV5-8 | NA
CASSLSRQVETQYF | TGTGCCAGCAGTTTATCTCGACAGGTAGAGACCCAGTACTTC | NA | 14 | TRBJ2-5 | TRBV27 | NA
CASSLIAGENEQFF | TGTGCCAGCAGCTTGATCGCGGGAGAGAATGAGCAGTTCTTC | TRBD2 | 14 | TRBJ2-1 | TRBV5-4 | few
CASSVRGNTIYF | TGTGCCAGCAGCGTCAGAGGAAACACCATATATTTT | NA | 12 | TRBJ1-3 | TRBV9 | once
CASSLAGGGTGELFF | TGCGCCAGCAGTCTGGCGGGGGGTGGCACCGGGGAGCTGTTTTTT | TRBD2 | 15 | TRBJ2-2 | TRBV10-2 | NA
CASSLGPQETQYF | TGTGCCAGCAGCCTTGGCCCCCAAGAGACCCAGTACTTC | NA | 13 | TRBJ2-5 | TRBV7-7 | NA
CASSLGGQSGHEQFF | TGTGCTAGCAGCTTAGGGGGTCAGAGTGGGCATGAGCAGTTCTTC | NA | 15 | TRBJ2-1 | TRBV7-7 | NA
CASSFPDRIGELFF | TGTGCCAGCAGTTTTCCCGACAGGATCGGGGAGCTGTTTTTT | NA | 14 | TRBJ2-2 | TRBV28 | NA
CASSQDAESPLHF | TGCGCCAGCAGCCAAGATGCAGAATCACCCCTCCACTTT | NA | 13 | TRBJ1-6 | TRBV4-1 | NA
CSVVPEIQSQFF | TGCAGCGTAGTCCCCGAGATCCAGTCCCAGTTCTTC | NA | 12 | TRBJ2-1 | TRBV29-1 | NA
CASSYRGQPPGELFF | TGTGCCAGCAGTTACAGGGGCCAACCCCCCGGGGAGCTGTTTTTT | NA | 15 | TRBJ2-2 | TRBV6-5 | NA
CASSQDWTAGGYTEAFF | TGCGCCAGCAGCCAAGACTGGACCGCCGGGGGGTACACTGAAGCTTTCTTT | NA | 17 | TRBJ1-1 | TRBV4-3 | NA
CASSLYTTSGGRTDTQYF | TGTGCCAGCAGTTTATATACTACTAGCGGGGGCCGCACAGATACGCAGTATTTT | TRBD2 | 18 | TRBJ2-3 | TRBV27 | NA
CASSVHGTSGADTQYF | TGTGCCAGCAGTGTTCATGGGACTAGCGGGGCAGATACGCAGTATTTT | TRBD2 | 16 | TRBJ2-3 | TRBV2 | NA